This T cell receptor beta chain was sequenced during a study of T cell repertoires in cytomegalovirus infection. Study-wide background: An indication of both CMV infection and matching HLA type came from public TCR beta signatures.

The junction had 9 bases not matched to a gene; V was cut back by 4 bases and J by 3 bases. The CDR3 has 16 residues. Per germline, CDR1 SGHVS and CDR2 FQNEAQ. Each CDR3 protein is one row after TCRdb ran MiXCR on the reads. The sample contains hundreds of thousands of distinct CDR3 sequences, roughly 23% of which appear only once. This clonotype has ten or more counts. The receptor was isolated from a human donor in good health (CMV status not recorded). Some clones in this sample may be carry-over from other donors' samples. The chain couples TRBV7-8 to TRBJ1-5; TRBD1 matches 7 bases. What was sequenced was CD8+ T cells from PBMCs. For the CDR3, the DNA is TGTGCCAGCAGCTGGACAGGAGGGCATTCCAATCAGCCCCAGCATTTT. Translation gives CASSWTGGHSNQPQHF.